This is a list of T cell receptor beta chains from one sample in a study of coeliac disease. The repertoire was sequenced with immunoSEQ multiplex PCR; TCRdb's copy has only in-frame clones and lacks some. Here the sample spans some 4,000 clones, about 61% being singletons. What was sequenced was intraepithelial lymphocytes from the gut. Source of these receptors: a man between 65 and 80 years old with active celiac disease. The CDR3 runs from the conserved cysteine through the conserved F or W. D genes are given only for firm matches. Clone size, where shown, is once, few, many, or a class for clones that have expanded.

TRBD1	NA	TRBV7-2	TRBJ1-1	17	CASSLKRDRRWDTEAFF	TGTGCCAGCAGCTTAAAAAGGGACAGGAGGTGGGACACTGAAGCTTTCTTT
TRBD1	NA	TRBV19	TRBJ1-5	13	CASSIQGDQPQHF	TGTGCCAGTAGTATACAGGGGGATCAGCCCCAGCATTTT
TRBD2	few	TRBV2	TRBJ2-5	15	CASSPGTRFLETQYF	TGTGCCAGCAGTCCCGGGACTAGGTTTCTGGAGACCCAGTACTTC
TRBD1	NA	TRBV4-2	TRBJ1-1	17	CASSQDPGDRGRGRAFF	TGTGCCAGCAGCCAAGATCCGGGGGACAGGGGGCGAGGGAGAGCTTTCTTT
NA	NA	TRBV2	TRBJ2-5	15	CASRPYRRDAETQYF	TGTGCCAGCAGGCCATATCGGAGGGACGCAGAGACCCAGTACTTC
NA	NA	TRBV6-5	TRBJ1-5	14	CASSYGGFNQPQHF	TGTGCCAGCAGTTACGGGGGGTTTAATCAGCCCCAGCATTTT
NA	few	TRBV28	TRBJ1-5	15	CASSPTYVGDQPQHF	TGTGCCAGCAGTCCCACCTATGTAGGGGATCAGCCCCAGCATTTT
NA	NA	TRBV4-3	TRBJ1-1	13	CASSQSSFTEAFF	TGCGCCAGCAGCCAATCCTCGTTCACTGAAGCTTTCTTT
TRBD2	few	TRBV2	TRBJ2-6	17	CASTGHAGGSGANVLTF	TGTGCCAGCACAGGACATGCGGGGGGCTCTGGGGCCAACGTCCTGACTTTC
NA	NA	TRBV7-6	TRBJ2-2	16	CASSLVQGLNTGELFF	TGTGCCAGCAGCTTAGTTCAGGGCCTGAACACCGGGGAGCTGTTTTTT
NA	NA	TRBV7-2	TRBJ1-6	14	CASSLFTVGAPLHF	TGTGCCAGCAGCTTATTCACAGTCGGGGCACCCCTCCACTTT
NA	NA	TRBV19	TRBJ2-1	16	CASSTDRTTNYNEQFF	TGTGCCAGTAGTACCGACAGAACGACAAACTACAATGAGCAGTTCTTC
TRBD1	NA	TRBV5-1	TRBJ2-7	14	CASSMGTAEYEQYF	TGCGCCAGCAGCATGGGGACAGCGGAGTACGAGCAGTACTTC
NA	NA	TRBV9	TRBJ2-6	18	CASSVGQGILSGANVLTF	TGTGCCAGCAGCGTAGGGCAGGGGATACTCTCTGGGGCCAACGTCCTGACTTTC
NA	NA	TRBV4-3	TRBJ2-7	14	CASSQDRGFYEQYF	TGCGCCAGCAGCCAAGACAGGGGTTTTTACGAGCAGTACTTC
NA	few	TRBV7-9	TRBJ1-4	16	CASSLVGRGAGEKLFF	TGTGCCAGCAGCTTAGTGGGGAGGGGGGCCGGTGAAAAACTGTTTTTT
TRBD2	few	TRBV6-1	TRBJ2-1	13	CASSGLLAGGSFF	TGTGCCAGCAGTGGTTTGCTAGCGGGAGGAAGTTTCTTC
NA	NA	TRBV6-1	TRBJ1-4	15	CATDGGGATNEKLFF	TGTGCCACCGACGGGGGGGGAGCAACTAATGAAAAACTGTTTTTT
TRBD2	NA	TRBV9	TRBJ2-3	17	CASSTGLAGRSTDTQYF	TGTGCCAGCAGCACCGGACTAGCGGGGAGGAGCACAGATACGCAGTATTTT
NA	NA	TRBV4-3	TRBJ2-5	14	CASSQLVIGETQYF	TGCGCCAGCAGCCAACTAGTGATCGGAGAGACCCAGTACTTC
TRBD1	NA	TRBV28	TRBJ1-5	14	CASSWDRGDQPQHF	TGTGCCAGCAGTTGGGACAGGGGGGATCAGCCCCAGCATTTT
TRBD1	once	TRBV29-1	TRBJ1-1	15	CSGEGPQGAETEAFF	TGCAGCGGCGAAGGACCACAGGGGGCCGAGACTGAAGCTTTCTTT